One and the same sample provided the 15 T cell receptor beta chains below, sequenced in a study of blood T cell repertoires in COVID-19. Profiled with immunoSEQ multiplex PCR; TCRdb holds only in-frame clones, not every one. This table has 90,000 to 100,000 clones, around 80% appearing once. The sequencing input was peripheral blood. Receptors originate from a man in his sixties with acute or convalescent COVID-19.

The chain is built from TRBV5-1 and TRBJ2-5; no firm D call. The CDR3 covers 13 residues. Germline lookup yields CDR1 SGHRS and CDR2 YFSETQ. V was trimmed by 3 bases and J by 5 bases, leaving 11 bases between them. DNA for the CDR3: TGCGCCAGCAGCTATGGCCCGATGGAGACCCAGTACTTC. This encodes CASSYGPMETQYF.

The V gene is TRBV27, the J gene TRBJ1-2; D gene ambiguous. The CDR3 runs 16 residues. Germline V gene lookup returns CDR1 MNHEY and CDR2 SMNVEV (reference sequence). V was clipped by 6 bases and J by 1 base, with 18 bases between them. DNA for the CDR3: TGTGCCAGCAGGAATCACAGTGGCGGAGGTAACTATGGCTACACCTTC. Its protein is CASRNHSGGGNYGYTF.

The rearrangement links TRBV6-5 to TRBJ1-5, with D possibly matching TRBD1 (6 bases). The CDR3 is made up of 15 amino acids. Germline V gives CDR1 MNHEY, CDR2 SVGAGI. Between the trimmed V and J ends, which lost 7 bases and 4 bases, there was a span of 17 bases. DNA of the CDR3: TGTGCCAGCACTCCCCCCGGGACAACAAATCAGCCCCAGCATTTT. Protein sequence: CASTPPGTTNQPQHF.

This clone was seen a single time. The chain carries TRBV4-2 and TRBJ2-7, with a possible D match to TRBD2 (5 bases). Deletions cut 3 bases from V and 0 bases from J, with 6 bases between. Germline lookup yields CDR1 LGHNA and CDR2 YNFKEQ. This CDR3 is built from 13 residues. The CDR3, as DNA: TGTGCCAGCAGCCAGGGGAGCTCCTACGAGCAGTACTTC. Its protein is CASSQGSSYEQYF.

The chain has TRBV29-1 and TRBJ2-3; D unclear. This CDR3 spans 13 amino acids. CDR1 and CDR2 (germline): SQVTM, ANQGSEA. V gave up 4 bases and J gave up 0 bases, with 8 bases separating them. This CDR3 is CSVVSSSTDTQYF. CDR3 in DNA: TGCAGCGTTGTAAGCTCTAGCACAGATACGCAGTATTTT.

The V gene is TRBV19, the J gene TRBJ1-5, with D maybe TRBD1 (6 bases). CDR1 and CDR2 from the germline V gene are LNHDA and SQIVND (reference sequence). CDR3 length equals 16 residues. Trimming removed 6 bases from V and 3 bases from J, with 18 bases in between. CDR3 sequence reads: CASRSLLRGYNQPQHF. The CDR3 DNA follows: TGTGCCAGTAGATCCCTCCTAAGGGGGTACAATCAGCCCCAGCATTTT.

This chain joins TRBV7-9 and TRBJ1-4; TRBD1 agrees at 7 bases. The junction had 9 bases not matched to a gene; V was cut back by 3 bases and J by 8 bases. The CDR3 is 15 amino acids. The germline gives CDR1 SEHNR, CDR2 FQNEAQ (reference sequence). The CDR3 coding sequence is TGTGCCAGCAGCTTGGGACAAGACAGGGACGAAAAACTGTTTTTT. This codes for CASSLGQDRDEKLFF.

This clone appeared a single time. V usage is TRBV18 and J usage is TRBJ2-7; 7 bases match TRBD1. Looked up from germline, CDR1 is KGHSH and CDR2 is LQKENI. This CDR3 has 13 amino acids. The ends lost 6 bases at V and 7 bases at J; junction bases unmatched: 9. The CDR3 loop reads CASSQTGSPEQYV. In DNA, the CDR3 is TGTGCCAGCTCGCAGACAGGGAGCCCGGAGCAGTACGTC.

The chain uses TRBV6-5 and TRBJ1-5, with D hard to call. Per germline, CDR1 MNHEY and CDR2 SVGAGI. CDR3 length: 16 amino acids. Trimming removed 4 bases at V and 2 bases at J, with 15 bases between. Written as DNA, the CDR3 is TGTGCCAGCAGTTCCTCGGACGGAGGAGGCAATCAGCCCCAGCATTTT. Protein: CASSSSDGGGNQPQHF.

This chain connects TRBV5-1 to TRBJ2-1; D is unresolved. The CDR3 extends over 14 amino acids. Deletions cut 0 bases from V and 7 bases from J, with 11 bases between. Germline V gene data show CDR1 as SGHRS and CDR2 as YFSETQ. The DNA for the CDR3 is TGCGCCAGCAGCTTGGCTGCTGCTAGGAATGAGCAGTTCTTC. Protein sequence: CASSLAAARNEQFF.

This sequence joins TRBV7-9 and TRBJ1-5, with D maybe TRBD1 (6 bases). Germline lookup yields CDR1 SEHNR and CDR2 FQNEAQ (reference sequence). V lost 5 bases, J lost 0 bases, and 14 bases lay in between. This CDR3 has 16 amino acids. The CDR3 loop reads CASSPPGQHSNQPQHF. The CDR3 DNA is TGTGCCAGCAGCCCGCCAGGACAGCATAGCAATCAGCCCCAGCATTTT.

The chain carries TRBV11-2 and TRBJ2-5; 15 positions agree with TRBD2. The V and J ends lost 5 bases and 9 bases, in that order; junction bases with no gene match: 7. Per germline, CDR1 SGHAT and CDR2 FQNNGV. The length of the CDR3 is 15 residues. This CDR3 is CASSPRTSGGAPQYF. DNA of the CDR3: TGTGCCAGCAGCCCGCGGACTAGCGGGGGGGCCCCCCAGTACTTC.

V and J are TRBV9 and TRBJ2-2; 8 bases agree with TRBD2. V lost 3 bases, J lost 6 bases, and 4 bases stayed unmatched. The V gene's germline CDR1 is SGDLS and CDR2 YYNGEE. The length of the CDR3 is 14 residues. The CDR3 DNA follows: TGTGCCAGCAGCGGGACGGGGGGGCCCGGGGAGCTGTTTTTT. It encodes CASSGTGGPGELFF.

This clone appeared once. This sequence joins TRBV5-1 and TRBJ2-3; no definite D call. The CDR3 has 14 amino acids. V was clipped by 7 bases and J by 0 bases, with 12 bases between them. In germline, CDR1 is SGHRS, CDR2 YFSETQ. In DNA, the CDR3 is TGCGCCAGCCATAGAGACACTAGCACAGATACGCAGTATTTT. Protein sequence: CASHRDTSTDTQYF. The full variable domain, with the rest looked up from reference TRBV5-1 and TRBJ2-3, is KAGVTQTPRYLIKTRGQQVTLSCSPISGHRSVSWYQQTPGQGLQFLFEYFSETQRNKGNFPGRFSGRQFSNSRSEMNVSTLELGDSALYLCASHRDTSTDTQYFGPGTRLTVL.

In its sample, this clone was seen a few times. The chain uses TRBV27 and TRBJ1-2; 8 bases line up with TRBD1. The germline V gene encodes CDR1 MNHEY and CDR2 SMNVEV (reference sequence). The CDR3 length is 14 residues. Unmatched junction bases numbered 11, after V lost 6 bases and J lost 8 bases. The CDR3 nucleotides are TGTGCCAGCAGACCGACAGGGGAGTTGGGCGGCTACACCTTC. Protein sequence: CASRPTGELGGYTF.